Following are 30 T cell receptor beta chains from one sample sequenced in a study of cytomegalovirus exposure and HLA in healthy donors. Sequencing used immunoSEQ multiplex PCR; TCRdb keeps in-frame clones, though not all of them. The sample records about 260,000 clones, less than 95% being singletons. The source material was PBMCs. The receptors shown here come from a woman aged 25 to 45 in good health and CMV-seronegative.

This clone occurred once. V and J are TRBV7-2 and TRBJ2-7; 13 nucleotides agree with TRBD2. This CDR3 region has 13 residues. J lost 3 bases, V lost 9 bases, and 2 bases had no gene match. Germline-derived CDR1 and CDR2 are SGHTA and FQGNSA. CDR3 sequence reads: CASGTSGVYEQYF. The CDR3 nucleotides are TGTGCCAGTGGGACTAGCGGGGTCTACGAGCAGTACTTC.

The V and J genes are TRBV5-6 and TRBJ1-1; 8 nucleotides line up with TRBD1. The germline CDR1 and CDR2 sequences are SGHDT and YYEEEE. The V segment lost 1 base and the J segment 2 bases; nucleotides outside the gene matches: 7. This CDR3 region has 16 residues. This CDR3 is CASSLFRGQGNTEAFF. CDR3 nucleotides: TGTGCCAGCAGCTTGTTTCGAGGACAGGGTAACACTGAAGCTTTCTTT.

The genes are TRBV7-3 and TRBJ1-1; TRBD1 agrees at 9 bases. Germline CDR1 reads SGHTA; CDR2 reads FQGTGA. The CDR3 is 18 residues long. Losses at the gene ends were 2 bases for V and 4 bases for J; bases not matched to a gene: 14. The CDR3 sequence: CASSLSPGTGRVSTEAFF. CDR3 bases: TGTGCCAGCAGCTTATCCCCAGGGACAGGGCGGGTTAGCACTGAAGCTTTCTTT.

The CDR3 protein is CASSTGPDGYTF. The CDR3 DNA follows: TGTGCCAGTAGTACGGGACCGGATGGCTACACCTTC. The chain has TRBV19 and TRBJ1-2; maybe TRBD1 (5 bases). CDR1 is LNHDA, CDR2 SQIVND, per germline (reference sequence). CDR3 length: 12 amino acids. V was pared by 4 bases and J by 6 bases, with 9 bases between.

The chain links TRBV19 to TRBJ2-5; a possible D gene is TRBD2 (6 bases). Trimming stripped 3 bases from V and 7 bases from J, with 9 bases between. CDR3 size: 12 residues. The V gene's germline CDR1 is LNHDA and CDR2 SQIVND (reference sequence). This CDR3 reads CASSIQGGTQYF. Here the CDR3 DNA reads TGTGCCAGTAGTATCCAGGGAGGGACCCAGTACTTC. Full variable domain (outside the CDR3, taken from reference TRBV19 and TRBJ2-5): DGGITQSPKYLFRKEGQNVTLSCEQNLNHDAMYWYRQDPGQGLRLIYYSQIVNDFQKGDIAEGYSVSREKKESFPLTVTSAQKNPTAFYLCASSIQGGTQYFGPGTRLLVL.

The rearrangement links TRBV2 to TRBJ2-2; 8 nucleotides match TRBD2. The CDR3 sequence is 16 residues long. Germline V gene sequence: CDR1 SNHLY, CDR2 FYNNEI. V was pared by 4 bases and J by 3 bases, with 7 bases of the junction left unmatched. For the CDR3, the DNA is TGTGCCAGCAGTGTGCGGCGGGAGGTCCACACCGGGGAGCTGTTTTTT. Its protein product is CASSVRREVHTGELFF.

J is TRBJ2-5 and V is TRBV29-1; 10 bases map to TRBD1. The J segment lost 4 bases and the V segment lost 7 bases, leaving 9 bases of the junction unmatched. Germline values: CDR1 SQVTM, CDR2 ANQGSEA. This CDR3 comprises 14 residues. The CDR3 region has the DNA TGCAGCGGACCGTTCGGACAGGGGGTAGAGACCCAGTACTTC. Its protein is CSGPFGQGVETQYF.

V and J are TRBV27 and TRBJ2-1; 12 bases map to TRBD1. The CDR3 has 20 amino acids. Germline values: CDR1 MNHEY, CDR2 SMNVEV (reference sequence). V trimming: 4 bases; J trimming: 8 bases; junction bases outside the gene matches: 21. The CDR3: CASSSPPGQGAGGTGDEQFF. The CDR3 DNA reads as TGTGCCAGCAGTTCGCCCCCGGGACAGGGGGCCGGCGGGACTGGCGATGAGCAGTTCTTC.

This chain links TRBV15 with TRBJ1-4; possibly TRBD1 for D (6 bases). V was trimmed by 6 bases and J by 7 bases, leaving 9 bases between them. Germline values: CDR1 LNHNV, CDR2 YYDKDF (reference sequence). This CDR3 comprises 12 residues. As DNA, the CDR3 is TGTGCCACCAGAGGCAGGGGTGAAAAACTGTTTTTT. This codes for CATRGRGEKLFF.

This clone has a single count. The chain combines TRBV29-1 with TRBJ1-1; 8 bases agree with TRBD1. The germline CDR1 and CDR2 sequences are SQVTM and ANQGSEA. The CDR3 is 13 amino acids. V trimming: 8 bases; J trimming: 1 base; junction bases outside the gene matches: 6. The CDR3 sequence is CSSGQGSNTEAFF. The CDR3 nucleotides read TGCAGCTCCGGACAGGGATCGAACACTGAAGCTTTCTTT.

This sequence joins TRBV4-1 and TRBJ2-1, with a possible D match to TRBD2 (5 bases). CDR3 length: 17 amino acids. V dropped 0 bases and J dropped 0 bases, with 12 bases sitting between them. Germline-derived CDR1 and CDR2 are MGHRA and YSYEKL. The CDR3 reads CASSQDKLGVSYNEQFF. CDR3 bases: TGCGCCAGCAGCCAAGATAAACTCGGGGTCTCCTACAATGAGCAGTTCTTC.

This chain links TRBV5-1 with TRBJ2-3; 11 positions agree with TRBD1. V shed 5 bases, J shed 4 bases, and the junction held 6 bases outside the gene matches. Germline V CDR1 and CDR2: SGHRS, YFSETQ. The CDR3 length is 15 residues. The CDR3 DNA reads as TGCGCCAGCAGGGATGGACAGGGGGCTTCAGATACGCAGTATTTT. This encodes CASRDGQGASDTQYF.

The chain is built from TRBV11-2 and TRBJ2-7; D could derive from TRBD1 or TRBD2 (5 bases each). Per the germline V gene, CDR1 is SGHAT and CDR2 is FQNNGV. The V gene lost 5 bases and the J gene lost 2 bases, with 7 bases spanning the gap. This CDR3 region has 12 residues. CDR3 bases: TGTGCCAGCAGCCGAGGGGCCTACGAGCAGTACTTC. This translates into CASSRGAYEQYF.

The chain links TRBV1 to TRBJ2-4; TRBD2 is the table's D call, not checked against the DNA. TRBV1 is labeled a pseudogene. The CDR3 totals 12 residues. The CDR3 DNA sequence: TGCACCAGCAGCCATCCTCTCCTTATTCAGTACTTC. Its translation: CTSSHPLLIQYF.

The rearrangement joins TRBV2 to TRBJ2-7; 12 nucleotides align to TRBD1. The CDR3 totals 15 residues. Germline V gene lookup returns CDR1 SNHLY and CDR2 FYNNEI. Trimming cost V 6 bases and J 4 bases; bases outside gene matches: 7. As DNA, the CDR3 is TGTGCCAGCAGCAACCCGGGACAGGGGGCTTACGAGCAGTACTTC. It is translated as CASSNPGQGAYEQYF.

The chain uses TRBV6-5 and TRBJ2-5; D is uncertain. Germline values: CDR1 MNHEY, CDR2 SVGAGI. V was pared by 5 bases and J by 4 bases, with 14 bases between. The CDR3 is made up of 14 amino acids. DNA of the CDR3: TGTGCCAGCAGTACCGGCTCCAGGAGAGAGACCCAGTACTTC. Its translation is CASSTGSRRETQYF.

This chain joins TRBV5-1 and TRBJ2-1; TRBD2 is a possible D gene (6 bases). The V gene lost 4 bases and the J gene lost 10 bases, with 21 bases spanning the gap. The CDR3 loop spans 15 amino acids. The germline CDR1 and CDR2 sequences are SGHRS and YFSETQ. This chain's CDR3 is CASSLEVGSLDEQFF. Written as DNA, the CDR3 is TGCGCCAGCAGCCTAGAGGTCGGGAGTTTGGACGAGCAGTTCTTC.

The chain links TRBV20-1 to TRBJ1-1; the D gene is possibly TRBD1 (5 bases). Germline CDR1 DFQATT, CDR2 SNEGSKA (reference sequence). The CDR3 extends over 11 amino acids. The V end was cut by 0 bases, the J end by 10 bases, with 9 bases between. CDR3 loop: CSARDRATAFF. CDR3 DNA: TGCAGTGCTAGAGACAGGGCTACAGCTTTCTTT.

The genes are TRBV7-6 and TRBJ2-1, with 10 positions matching TRBD1. In germline, CDR1 is SGHVS, CDR2 FNYEAQ. The CDR3 runs 16 residues. The V and J ends lost 0 bases and 5 bases, in that order; junction bases with no gene match: 4. The CDR3 is CASSLAPGTGDNEQFF. The CDR3 coding sequence is TGTGCCAGCAGCTTAGCTCCCGGGACAGGGGACAATGAGCAGTTCTTC.

The genes are TRBV2 and TRBJ2-7, with 10 positions matching TRBD2. V lost 2 bases and J lost 5; bases outside the gene matches: 6. Germline assignment: CDR1 SNHLY and CDR2 FYNNEI. The CDR3 spans 15 residues. The CDR3 region is CASSETTSGFHEQYF. For the CDR3, the DNA is TGTGCCAGCAGTGAAACGACTAGCGGGTTCCACGAGCAGTACTTC.

The table lists this clone with a few counts. V gene TRBV27 combines with J gene TRBJ1-5; D gene unclear. Germline lookup yields CDR1 MNHEY and CDR2 SMNVEV (reference sequence). The V gene lost 0 bases and the J gene lost 11 bases, with 11 bases spanning the gap. This CDR3 is built from 13 residues. CDR3 sequence reads: CASSLSGWEAQHF. The CDR3 nucleotides read TGTGCCAGCAGTTTATCCGGGTGGGAGGCCCAGCATTTT.

V gene TRBV19 combines with J gene TRBJ2-1, with TRBD1 matching 12 bases. V trimming: 7 bases; J trimming: 7 bases; junction bases outside the gene matches: 14. Germline V gene sequence: CDR1 LNHDA, CDR2 SQIVND (reference sequence). The CDR3 length is 17 residues. The CDR3 loop reads CASTHPRRGQGANEQFF. The CDR3 nucleotides read TGTGCCAGTACTCACCCGAGAAGGGGACAGGGGGCGAATGAGCAGTTCTTC. The whole variable domain, remainder taken from reference TRBV19 and TRBJ2-1, is DGGITQSPKYLFRKEGQNVTLSCEQNLNHDAMYWYRQDPGQGLRLIYYSQIVNDFQKGDIAEGYSVSREKKESFPLTVTSAQKNPTAFYLCASTHPRRGQGANEQFFGPGTRLTVL.

This chain joins TRBV5-1 and TRBJ2-7; 16 bases map to TRBD2. The germline gives CDR1 SGHRS, CDR2 YFSETQ. The length of the CDR3 is 15 residues. V dropped 4 bases and J dropped 7; count of bases not matched to a gene: 5. CDR3 protein: CASSIGTSGRGEQYF. The CDR3 nucleotides are TGCGCCAGCAGCATAGGGACTAGCGGGAGGGGGGAGCAGTACTTC.

The chain couples TRBV5-1 to TRBJ2-2; a weak D match, TRBD2 (6 bases). Deletions cut 3 bases from V and 3 bases from J, with 15 bases between. There are 16 residues in the CDR3. Germline V lookup: CDR1 SGHRS, CDR2 YFSETQ. DNA for the CDR3: TGCGCCAGCAGCTCCCCGAGGGGACTTGACACCGGGGAGCTGTTTTTT. Translating gives CASSSPRGLDTGELFF.

The V gene is TRBV5-1, the J gene TRBJ2-7; D is perhaps TRBD2 (7 bases). This CDR3 region has 15 residues. In germline, CDR1 is SGHRS, CDR2 YFSETQ. V lost 0 bases to trimming and J lost 5 bases, with 15 bases between them. The CDR3 loop is CASSLGGSRGHEQYF. The CDR3 bases are TGCGCCAGCAGCTTGGGCGGGAGCAGGGGCCACGAGCAGTACTTC.

J is TRBJ2-7 and V is TRBV11-3; D may be TRBD1 (6 bases). Trimming shortened V by 6 bases and J by 0 bases, and 9 bases separated the two germline ends. Germline CDR1 SGHNT, CDR2 YENEEA. This CDR3 is 13 amino acids long. DNA of the CDR3: TGTGCCAGCAGGGACAGTAACTCCTACGAGCAGTACTTC. Translation gives CASRDSNSYEQYF.

The genes are TRBV28 and TRBJ2-7; 11 bases align to TRBD1. Germline CDR1 MDHEN, CDR2 SYDVKM. V lost 4 bases and J lost 7; bases outside the gene matches: 6. This CDR3 contains 14 residues. CDR3 protein: CASSWTGGDGEQYF. The CDR3 nucleotides are TGTGCCAGCAGTTGGACAGGGGGCGACGGGGAGCAGTACTTC.

The rearrangement links TRBV5-6 to TRBJ2-3; D is unclear. V dropped 3 bases and J dropped 0 bases, with 14 bases sitting between them. Germline values: CDR1 SGHDT, CDR2 YYEEEE. This CDR3 spans 16 amino acids. The CDR3 DNA follows: TGTGCCAGCAGCTCCCTTTGGCGGAGTAGCACAGATACGCAGTATTTT. Translation: CASSSLWRSSTDTQYF.

The V gene is TRBV13, the J gene TRBJ1-2; 7 positions agree with TRBD1. Germline V gene lookup returns CDR1 PRHDT and CDR2 FYEKMQ (reference sequence). This CDR3 is built from 15 residues. V shed 6 bases, J shed 0 bases, and the junction held 7 bases outside the gene matches. CDR3 bases: TGTGCCAGCAGACAGGGGACAGCTACTAACTATGGCTACACCTTC. Translated: CASRQGTATNYGYTF.

This chain uses TRBV15 with TRBJ2-3; D possibly corresponds to TRBD1 (5 bases). CDR3 length equals 14 residues. CDR1 and CDR2 from the germline V gene are LNHNV and YYDKDF (reference sequence). V lost 0 bases, J lost 3 bases, and 7 bases lay in between. The CDR3 region has the DNA TGTGCCACCAGCAGAGATAAGGGGACAGATACGCAGTATTTT. Its translation is CATSRDKGTDTQYF.